The 4 T cell receptor beta chains below all came from one sample that was sequenced in a study of T cells of healthy individuals. MiXCR was run by TCRdb on the 5' RACE reads, yielding one entry per CDR3 protein. The sample gives tens of thousands of distinct CDR3 sequences, 15% to 20% of which show up once; approximately 4.6% is in the top ten. The receptors stem from a human donor in good health.

The chain recombines TRBV7-9 with TRBJ1-6, with unresolved D. This CDR3 is 17 amino acids long. The germline CDR1 and CDR2 sequences are SEHNR and FQNEAQ (reference sequence). V was trimmed by 6 bases and J by 3 bases, leaving 18 bases between them. The CDR3 nucleotides read TGTGCCAGCAGGGCGCCGGACGGAAACCTCTATAATTCACCCCTCCACTTT. It encodes CASRAPDGNLYNSPLHF.

The chain uses TRBV27 and TRBJ2-7; D not certain. With 3 bases removed from V and 1 base from J, the gap between germline ends came to 7 bases. This CDR3 spans 13 amino acids. Germline V gene lookup returns CDR1 MNHEY and CDR2 SMNVEV (reference sequence). The CDR3 DNA reads TGTGCCAGCAGTTTCCGGGTTTCCTACGAGCAGTACTTC. This sequence encodes CASSFRVSYEQYF.

This clonotype was seen ten or more times. V gene TRBV27 combines with J gene TRBJ2-1; D remains unclear. The CDR3 is 16 amino acids. V dropped 4 bases and J dropped 0 bases, with 13 bases sitting between them. Germline V gene data show CDR1 as MNHEY and CDR2 as SMNVEV (reference sequence). The CDR3 DNA reads as TGTGCCAGCAGTTCGGGCGGACGAAGCTCCTACAATGAGCAGTTCTTC. The encoded protein is CASSSGGRSSYNEQFF.

This rearrangement joins TRBV9 to TRBJ2-7; 7 positions match TRBD2. Germline assignment: CDR1 SGDLS and CDR2 YYNGEE. This CDR3 spans 15 amino acids. V was clipped by 0 bases and J by 7 bases; unmatched bases: 10. CDR3 in DNA: TGTGCCAGCAGCGTAGGCCCCGAGGGAGGGCGAGAGCAGTACTTC. Translating gives CASSVGPEGGREQYF.